The entry below describes one T cell receptor (beta chain). Its target is not known. The data derive from a study of molecular identifiers for immune sequencing clone quantification. Study outcomes and limitations: Clones that had above 20 RNA copies took up over 98% of effector molecules but under 1% in naive cells. Spiked Jurkat TCR RNA equivalent to one cell reportedly surfaced among roughly 910,000 naive cells.

Germline CDR1 is SGHAT and CDR2 is FQNNGV. The trim removed 3 bases at V and 0 bases at J, leaving 5 bases unmatched. The CDR3 runs 19 residues. For bulk TCR libraries, previously described methods and listed TCR primers were used. TCRdb recomputed calls from the PCR reads with MiXCR, one row per CDR3 protein. The table records 100,000 or so distinct CDR3 sequences, roughly 21% of them present only once. This chain links TRBV11-2 with TRBJ2-1; 16 bases align to TRBD2. The source material was naive CD8+ T cells from blood, with Jurkat cell RNA spiked in. Subset defined: FACS-sorted CD8+CD4-CCR7+CD45RA+ naive T cells. This sequence was found in a human donor in good health. Some libraries in this study had Jurkat cell RNA spiked in. The CDR3 nucleotides read TGTGCCAGCAGCTTCCCGGGACTAGCGGGGGGGAGCTCCTACAATGAGCAGTTCTTC. This translates into CASSFPGLAGGSSYNEQFF.